This is a list of T cell receptor beta chains from one sample in a study of blood T cell repertoires in COVID-19. TCRdb's table, derived via immunoSEQ multiplex PCR, lists solely in-frame clones and lacks some. Found here are about 94,000 clones, approximately 80% of them singletons; the top ten hold around 50%. The source material was peripheral blood. These receptors originate from a human donor in a cohort sampled during active COVID-19. CDR3s include the opening cysteine and the closing phenylalanine or tryptophan. The order of the fields is clone size, J gene, V gene, D gene, CDR3 DNA, CDR3 protein. D genes are given only for firm matches. Size values are once, few and many counts, or a class for expanded clones, and some rows have none.

size: .; J: TRBJ2-1; V: TRBV28; D: TRBD2; DNA: TGTGCCAGCAGGGGGACTAGCGGGAGTTACCACAATGAGCAGTTCTTC; CDR3: CASRGTSGSYHNEQFF
size: once; J: TRBJ2-2; V: TRBV2; D: .; DNA: TGTGCCAGCAGTCCGCCAGGGAACACCGGGGAGCTGTTTTTT; CDR3: CASSPPGNTGELFF
size: few; J: TRBJ2-2; V: TRBV19; D: .; DNA: TGTGCCAGTAGTACCAGGGGAGGGGGGGAGCTGTTTTTT; CDR3: CASSTRGGGELFF
size: .; J: TRBJ2-5; V: TRBV7-6; D: .; DNA: TGTGCCAGCAGCTTAGCCCAGTCGCGAGCGGAGACCCAGTACTTC; CDR3: CASSLAQSRAETQYF
size: .; J: TRBJ2-7; V: TRBV7-8; D: TRBD1; DNA: TGTGCCAGCAGCTTAGGTGGGACAGGGCCCTACGAGCAGTACTTC; CDR3: CASSLGGTGPYEQYF
size: .; J: TRBJ2-4; V: TRBV29-1; D: .; DNA: TGCAGCGTTGATTCGTCTCAGAAAGGGGTGGGCATTCAGTACTTC; CDR3: CSVDSSQKGVGIQYF
size: few; J: TRBJ2-5; V: TRBV7-3; D: TRBD2; DNA: TGTGCCAGCAGCCGTAGCGGGAGGGCAGAGACCCAGTACTTC; CDR3: CASSRSGRAETQYF
size: .; J: TRBJ2-2; V: TRBV7-2; D: .; DNA: TGTGCCAGCAGCTTAGGGAGCAGGACTGGCACCGGGGAGCTGTTTTTT; CDR3: CASSLGSRTGTGELFF
size: .; J: TRBJ2-1; V: TRBV5-1; D: TRBD2; DNA: TGCGCCAGCAGCCGTCGACTAGCGGCCTCCTACAATGAGCAGTTCTTC; CDR3: CASSRRLAASYNEQFF
size: .; J: TRBJ1-6; V: TRBV15; D: .; DNA: TGTGCCACCACCCCTGGGAGGGGGGCCTATAATTCACCCCTCCACTTT; CDR3: CATTPGRGAYNSPLHF
size: few; J: TRBJ2-1; V: TRBV10-2; D: TRBD2; DNA: TGCGCCAGCAGTGAGGCGGGAGCGTTCAATGAGCAGTTCTTC; CDR3: CASSEAGAFNEQFF
size: .; J: TRBJ2-2; V: TRBV9; D: .; DNA: TGTGCCAGCAGCGACCGCGGGGAGGTGGCCGGGGAGCTGTTTTTT; CDR3: CASSDRGEVAGELFF
size: .; J: TRBJ2-7; V: TRBV6-2/TRBV6-3; D: TRBD2; DNA: TGTGCCAGCAGTCCCGCAGCGGGGGCCTACGAGCAGTACTTC; CDR3: CASSPAAGAYEQYF
size: .; J: TRBJ2-3; V: TRBV28; D: TRBD2; DNA: TGTGCCAGCAGTCCCCGACTAGCGGGTCCCACAGATACGCAGTATTTT; CDR3: CASSPRLAGPTDTQYF
size: .; J: TRBJ2-7; V: TRBV5-8; D: .; DNA: TGTGCCAGCAGCCCGATGGCAGGGACACCGACCTACGAGCAGTACTTC; CDR3: CASSPMAGTPTYEQYF
size: .; J: TRBJ1-2; V: TRBV15; D: .; DNA: TGTGCCACCAGCAGAGTGCAGGGGTATGGCTACACCTTC; CDR3: CATSRVQGYGYTF
size: .; J: TRBJ2-3; V: TRBV7-9; D: .; DNA: TGTGCCAGCAGCCCCGGGTGGAGCACAGATACGCAGTATTTT; CDR3: CASSPGWSTDTQYF
size: .; J: TRBJ2-5; V: TRBV4-1; D: TRBD1; DNA: TGCGCCAGCAGCCAAGAAACCGGGACAGTCTGGACCCAGTACTTC; CDR3: CASSQETGTVWTQYF
size: .; J: TRBJ2-1; V: TRBV6-5; D: .; DNA: TGTGCCAGCATCGTCACGCGAGCCTACAATGAGCAGTTCTTC; CDR3: CASIVTRAYNEQFF
size: .; J: TRBJ1-6; V: TRBV2; D: TRBD1; DNA: TGTGCCAGCAGGCGGGACAGGGGCTTCGAGAATTCACCCCTCCACTTT; CDR3: CASRRDRGFENSPLHF
size: few; J: TRBJ1-5; V: TRBV28; D: .; DNA: TGTGCCGGTGGGGAGGGAGAGGGTCAGCCCCAGCATTTT; CDR3: CAGGEGEGQPQHF
size: .; J: TRBJ2-1; V: TRBV5-1; D: TRBD2; DNA: TGCGCCAGCAGCTTTGGTGGGGGAGGGCGCAATGAGCAGTTCTTC; CDR3: CASSFGGGGRNEQFF
size: .; J: TRBJ1-4; V: TRBV7-2; D: TRBD1; DNA: TGTGCCAGCAGCTTAGCTGGGACAGGGAACGAAAAACTGTTTTTT; CDR3: CASSLAGTGNEKLFF
size: .; J: TRBJ1-2; V: TRBV6-2/TRBV6-3; D: TRBD1; DNA: TGTGCCAGCAGCCACCGTTCGACAGGGTCGGGTGGCTACACCTTC; CDR3: CASSHRSTGSGGYTF
size: .; J: TRBJ2-3; V: TRBV19; D: TRBD1; DNA: TGTGCCAGTAGCCAAACCGGGACAGGGGCAGATACGCAGTATTTT; CDR3: CASSQTGTGADTQYF
size: .; J: TRBJ2-3; V: TRBV4-1; D: TRBD2; DNA: TGCGCCAGCAGCCAACTGACTAGCGCTACTAGCACAGATACGCAGTATTTT; CDR3: CASSQLTSATSTDTQYF
size: .; J: TRBJ2-1; V: TRBV6-2/TRBV6-3; D: TRBD2; DNA: TGTGCCAGCAGCAACGGAGGAGCGGGGGACTACAATGAGCAGTTCTTC; CDR3: CASSNGGAGDYNEQFF
size: .; J: TRBJ1-1; V: TRBV18; D: .; DNA: TGTGCCAGCCTGTCCGGGAAGGGACAAGAGAACACTGAAGCTTTCTTT; CDR3: CASLSGKGQENTEAFF
size: .; J: TRBJ2-7; V: TRBV2; D: TRBD1; DNA: TGTGCCAGCAGTGAAGCGCGGCAGGGGGTTGGCGAGCAGTACTTC; CDR3: CASSEARQGVGEQYF
size: once; J: TRBJ2-2; V: TRBV7-2; D: TRBD2; DNA: TGTGCCAGCTGTACGGCGGGAGTCGCCACCGGGGAGCTGTTTTTT; CDR3: CASCTAGVATGELFF
size: .; J: TRBJ2-1; V: TRBV2; D: TRBD2; DNA: TGTGCCAGCAGTGAGGTAGCGGGTCCAAAGGGTGAGCAGTTCTTC; CDR3: CASSEVAGPKGEQFF
size: .; J: TRBJ2-5; V: TRBV6-5; D: TRBD2; DNA: TGTGCCAGCAGTTATAGCGGGAGTCGGGAGACCCAGTACTTC; CDR3: CASSYSGSRETQYF
size: .; J: TRBJ2-5; V: TRBV5-4; D: TRBD2; DNA: TGTGCCAGCAGCTCCGGACTAGCGGGAGTTCAAGAGACCCAGTACTTC; CDR3: CASSSGLAGVQETQYF
size: .; J: TRBJ1-2; V: TRBV30; D: .; DNA: TGTGCCTGGAGCATGGACAGTCCCTATGGCTACACCTTC; CDR3: CAWSMDSPYGYTF
size: .; J: TRBJ2-3; V: TRBV7-3; D: .; DNA: TGTGCCAGCAGCTTAACGGCGGACACAGATACGCAGTATTTT; CDR3: CASSLTADTDTQYF
size: once; J: TRBJ2-1; V: TRBV10-3; D: TRBD2; DNA: TGTGCCATCAGTGACAGGGTTCTAGCGGGAGATGAGCAGTTCTTC; CDR3: CAISDRVLAGDEQFF
size: .; J: TRBJ2-3; V: TRBV15; D: TRBD2; DNA: TGTGCCACCAGCAGGACTAGCGGGAGAGATACGCAGTATTTT; CDR3: CATSRTSGRDTQYF
size: many; J: TRBJ2-3; V: TRBV4-2; D: TRBD2; DNA: TGTGCCAGCAGCCCGGGGGGAGGGGCAGATACGCAGTATTTT; CDR3: CASSPGGGADTQYF
size: .; J: TRBJ2-3; V: TRBV3-1/TRBV3-2; D: TRBD1; DNA: TGTGCCAGCAGCCAAGGAAACCCTCGGACAGGGCGATTATTGGATACGCAGTATTTT; CDR3: CASSQGNPRTGRLLDTQYF
size: .; J: TRBJ2-2; V: TRBV3-1/TRBV3-2; D: TRBD2; DNA: TGTGCCAGCAGCCCGCCTAGCGGGAGTGGGACCGGGGAGCTGTTTTTT; CDR3: CASSPPSGSGTGELFF
size: .; J: TRBJ1-1; V: TRBV14; D: .; DNA: TGTGCCAGCAGCCAAGTCGGGGGGTGGACTGAAGCTTTCTTT; CDR3: CASSQVGGWTEAFF